Listed below are T cell receptor beta chains from one sample, sequenced in a study of blood T cells in healthy people across ages. TCRdb itself ran the 5' RACE reads through MiXCR, one entry per CDR3 protein. The sample includes approximately 820,000 distinct CDR3 sequences, around 43% of them seen just once. Sequencing input: blood. Receptors were obtained from a man aged 60 to 75 in good health. Each CDR3 is given with its conserved first and last residue. D genes are given only for firm matches. Clone size, where shown, is once, few, many, or a class for clones that have expanded.

V gene	J gene	D gene	clone size	CDR3 DNA	CDR3 protein
TRBV20-1	TRBJ2-1	TRBD2	few	TGCAGTGCCGTACCGGGACTAGCGGGGGCGGGGCAGTTCTTC	CSAVPGLAGAGQFF
TRBV12-3/TRBV12-4	TRBJ2-5	TRBD2	many	TGTGCCAGCAGGCTGGCGGGGGGAGAGACCCAGTACTTC	CASRLAGGETQYF
TRBV5-4	TRBJ2-4	TRBD1	NA	TGTGCCAGCAACGCGGCCCGGGACAGATCTAAAAACATTCAGTACTTC	CASNAARDRSKNIQYF
TRBV20-1	TRBJ1-6	NA	few	TGCAGTGCCCGCCCGTGGGACCAGGGCGATTCACCCCTCCACTTT	CSARPWDQGDSPLHF
TRBV27	TRBJ2-5	NA	many	TGTGCCAGCAGTGTGGCGGGGGCGGAGACCCAGTACTTC	CASSVAGAETQYF
TRBV4-3	TRBJ2-3	NA	once	TGCGCCAGCGGCCAAGCGCCTCGGACAGATACGCAGTATTTT	CASGQAPRTDTQYF
TRBV27	TRBJ1-1	NA	few	TGTGCCAGCAGTTTATCTGCGGGCGGGGCAGGGCTGACTGAAGCTTTCTTT	CASSLSAGGAGLTEAFF
TRBV2	TRBJ1-5	NA	few	TGTGCCAGCAGTGTTTTCGGCAATCAGCCCCAGCATTTT	CASSVFGNQPQHF
TRBV7-8	TRBJ2-7	NA	NA	TGTGCCAGCAGCCCGGGAGTTGAGCAGTACTTC	CASSPGVEQYF
TRBV30	TRBJ2-1	TRBD2	NA	TGTGCCTGGAGTCGAAGCGGGGGGTACAATGAGCAGTTCTTC	CAWSRSGGYNEQFF
TRBV11-1	TRBJ2-1	NA	NA	TGTGCCAGCAGTAAGACAGTGAATGAGCAGTTCTTC	CASSKTVNEQFF
TRBV7-2	TRBJ2-7	NA	NA	TGTGCCAGCAGCTTTAAAGGATCCACATTCTACGAGCAGTACTTC	CASSFKGSTFYEQYF
TRBV7-2	TRBJ1-5	NA	NA	TGTGCCAGCAGCGTAATAGGCCAGCCCCAGCATTTT	CASSVIGQPQHF
TRBV18	TRBJ1-2	TRBD1	NA	TGTGCCAGCTCATCGGACAGGCCCTTTTCGAGTGGCTACACCTTC	CASSSDRPFSSGYTF
TRBV20-1	TRBJ2-5	TRBD2	NA	TGCAGTGCTAGACTAGCGGGTTATGGTCGGGCCCAGTACTTC	CSARLAGYGRAQYF
TRBV20-1	TRBJ2-2	NA	NA	TGCAGTGCTTCAACCCCAAACACCGGGGAGCTGTTTTTT	CSASTPNTGELFF
TRBV3-1	TRBJ2-5	TRBD2	NA	TGTGCCAGCAGCCAAGGAGATAGCGGGGAGGAGACCCAGTACTTC	CASSQGDSGEETQYF
TRBV3-1	TRBJ2-5	NA	NA	TGTGCCAGCAGCCCCTTGTTTAGAGAAGAGACCCAGTACTTC	CASSPLFREETQYF
TRBV7-2	TRBJ1-5	TRBD1	few	TGTGCCAGCACCTTGACAGGGGGTCAGCCCCAGCATTTT	CASTLTGGQPQHF
TRBV28	TRBJ1-2	TRBD1	NA	TGTGCCAGCAGAGGGACAGGGTACTATGGCTACACCTTC	CASRGTGYYGYTF
TRBV12-3/TRBV12-4	TRBJ1-4	TRBD1	NA	TGTGCCAGCAGTTTTACCGGGACAGGGGGTAATGAAAAACTGTTTTTT	CASSFTGTGGNEKLFF
TRBV4-3	TRBJ2-1	TRBD2	NA	TGCGCCAGCAGCCAAGGGGTTAGCGGGTACAATGAGCAGTTCTTC	CASSQGVSGYNEQFF
TRBV30	TRBJ2-7	NA	many	TGTGCCTGGAGTCGTACTATAGCCTACGAGCAGTACTTC	CAWSRTIAYEQYF
TRBV7-2	TRBJ1-4	NA	NA	TGTGCCAGCAGCGCGGATTTTAATGAAAAACTGTTTTTT	CASSADFNEKLFF
TRBV7-3	TRBJ1-2	NA	NA	TGTGCCAGCAGCTTAACAGCCAGGGCTGGCTACACCTTC	CASSLTARAGYTF
TRBV5-6	TRBJ2-5	NA	few	TGTGCCAGCAGCTTGTCGAACTGGGGGACCCAGTACTTC	CASSLSNWGTQYF
TRBV20-1	TRBJ2-7	NA	NA	TGCAGTGCTAGCGCAGGGTTTACCAACGAGCAGTACTTC	CSASAGFTNEQYF
TRBV20-1	TRBJ2-7	NA	NA	TGCAGTGCTAGACCCTCCGGGACACACTACGGGCAGTACTTC	CSARPSGTHYGQYF
TRBV24-1	TRBJ2-1	NA	few	TGTGCCACCAGTGGGCCGGGTGACAATGAGCAGTTCTTC	CATSGPGDNEQFF
TRBV7-3	TRBJ2-1	NA	few	TGTGCCAGCAGCTTAATGGTGGGGGGCTTGAATGAGCAGTTCTTC	CASSLMVGGLNEQFF
TRBV18	TRBJ2-7	TRBD2	NA	TGTGCCAGCTCACCGGAGCTATACAAGACTAGCGGGGGTGACGAGCAGTACTTC	CASSPELYKTSGGDEQYF
TRBV28	TRBJ2-7	TRBD1	many	TGTGCCAGCAGCCCCGACAGGGGGTCCTACGAGCAGTACTTC	CASSPDRGSYEQYF
TRBV28	TRBJ2-5	NA	NA	TGTGCCAGCAGTTTTTCACCCACCGGGCAAGAGACCCAGTACTTC	CASSFSPTGQETQYF
TRBV11-2	TRBJ2-1	NA	many	TGTGCCAGCAGCATAATGACCTCCCGCGAGCAGTTCTTC	CASSIMTSREQFF
TRBV28	TRBJ2-7	NA	NA	TGTGCCAGCAGTGGCCCGGGACGGAACCCCTACGAGCAGTACTTC	CASSGPGRNPYEQYF
TRBV10-3	TRBJ2-3	NA	few	TGTGCCATGGACAGTGGTACAGATACGCAGTATTTT	CAMDSGTDTQYF
TRBV6-1	TRBJ2-5	NA	NA	TGTGCCAGCAGAGAAAGCGCTGTGCAGGAAGAGACCCAGTACTTC	CASRESAVQEETQYF
TRBV6-2/TRBV6-3	TRBJ2-7	NA	NA	TGTGCCAGCAGCTACTTACAGGGTCACGAGCAGTACTTC	CASSYLQGHEQYF
TRBV10-3	TRBJ2-7	NA	NA	TGTGCCATCAAGGCCGCAACTAGGACCGACAATGAGCAGTACTTC	CAIKAATRTDNEQYF
TRBV4-3	TRBJ1-3	NA	NA	TGCGCCAGCAGCCAAGGATCCGCCGGCGGGTCTGGAAACACCATATATTTT	CASSQGSAGGSGNTIYF
TRBV7-9	TRBJ2-1	TRBD2	NA	TGTGCCAGCAGTCCAACTAGCGACAATGAGCAGTTCTTC	CASSPTSDNEQFF
TRBV7-2	TRBJ2-7	NA	NA	TGTGCCAGCACCATTATAGGACTCGAGCAGTACTTC	CASTIIGLEQYF
TRBV25-1	TRBJ1-1	NA	NA	TGTGCCAGCATAAGTGGCAGGGGAAATACTGAAGCTTTCTTT	CASISGRGNTEAFF
TRBV7-2	TRBJ2-1	NA	few	TGTGCCAGCAGCTTAGGAGACAGGACCCACAATGAGCAGTTCTTC	CASSLGDRTHNEQFF
TRBV5-5	TRBJ2-7	TRBD2	NA	TGTGCCAGCAACCTGACGACGGGGGGTATCTACGAGCAGTACTTC	CASNLTTGGIYEQYF
TRBV7-3	TRBJ1-1	NA	once	TGTGCCAGCAGCCTGGGCAGGGGTATGACTGAAGCTTTCTTT	CASSLGRGMTEAFF